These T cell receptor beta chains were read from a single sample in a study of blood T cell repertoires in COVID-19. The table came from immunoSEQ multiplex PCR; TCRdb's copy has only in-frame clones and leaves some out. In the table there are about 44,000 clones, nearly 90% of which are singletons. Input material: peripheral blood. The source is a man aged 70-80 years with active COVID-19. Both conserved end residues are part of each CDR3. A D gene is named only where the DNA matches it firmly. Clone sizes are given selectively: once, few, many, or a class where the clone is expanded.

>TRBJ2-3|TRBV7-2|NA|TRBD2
CASSITTSGAQYF
TGTGCCAGCAGCATTACAACTAGCGGTGCGCAGTATTTT
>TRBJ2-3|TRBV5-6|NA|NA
CASSLYTKDTQYF
TGTGCCAGCAGCTTGTACACGAAAGATACGCAGTATTTT
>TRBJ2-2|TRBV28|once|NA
CASPSPGTGELFF
TGTGCCAGCCCTTCCCCGGGCACCGGGGAGCTGTTTTTT
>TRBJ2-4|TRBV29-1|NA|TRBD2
CSGRLAGGGKNIQYF
TGCAGCGGGAGACTAGCGGGGGGTGGGAAAAACATTCAGTACTTC
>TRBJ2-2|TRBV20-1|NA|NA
CSASRRSNTGELFF
TGCAGTGCTAGTAGGCGGTCGAACACCGGGGAGCTGTTTTTT
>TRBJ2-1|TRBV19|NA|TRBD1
CASRHVTRGRSYNEQFF
TGTGCCAGTAGACACGTTACGAGGGGGCGCTCCTACAATGAGCAGTTCTTC
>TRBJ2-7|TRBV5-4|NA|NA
CASSEQGYEQYF
TGTGCCAGCAGCGAACAGGGCTACGAGCAGTACTTC
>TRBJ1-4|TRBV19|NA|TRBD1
CASSPDRGHEKLFF
TGTGCCAGTAGCCCCGACAGGGGGCACGAAAAACTGTTTTTT
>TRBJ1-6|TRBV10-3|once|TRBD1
CAISDHKGAASPLHF
TGTGCCATCAGTGATCATAAGGGGGCAGCTTCACCCCTCCACTTT
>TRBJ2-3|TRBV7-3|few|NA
CASSLVRADTQYF
TGTGCCAGCAGCTTGGTTCGCGCAGATACGCAGTATTTT
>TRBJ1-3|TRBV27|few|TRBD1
CASSLLGTGTGNTIYF
TGTGCCAGCAGTTTACTCGGGACAGGGACCGGAAACACCATATATTTT
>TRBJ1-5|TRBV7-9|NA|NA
CASSLDRSGWHQPQHF
TGTGCCAGCAGCTTAGACCGGAGTGGTTGGCATCAGCCCCAGCATTTT
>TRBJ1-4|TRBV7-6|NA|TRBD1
CASSSGQGKTNEKLFF
TGTGCCAGCAGCTCCGGACAGGGTAAGACGAATGAAAAACTGTTTTTT
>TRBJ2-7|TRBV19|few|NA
CASSVSGTMASYEQYF
TGTGCCAGTAGTGTATCCGGGACAATGGCCTCCTACGAGCAGTACTTC
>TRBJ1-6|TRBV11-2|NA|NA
CASSLLPGVNSPLHF
TGTGCCAGCAGCTTACTCCCAGGGGTTAATTCACCCCTCCACTTT
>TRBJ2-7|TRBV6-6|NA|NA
CARYKQEFLNEQYF
TGTGCCAGATATAAACAGGAGTTTCTGAACGAGCAGTACTTC
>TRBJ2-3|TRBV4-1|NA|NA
CASSQDRAGAFTDTQYF
TGCGCCAGCAGCCAAGATAGGGCAGGGGCGTTCACAGATACGCAGTATTTT
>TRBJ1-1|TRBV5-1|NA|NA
CASSFDWGGNTEAFF
TGCGCCAGCAGCTTTGATTGGGGAGGGAACACTGAAGCTTTCTTT
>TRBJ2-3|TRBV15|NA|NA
CATSRDADTDTQYF
TGTGCCACCAGCAGAGATGCAGACACAGATACGCAGTATTTT
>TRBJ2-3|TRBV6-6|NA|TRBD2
CASRLSGGKDTQYF
TGTGCCAGCAGACTTAGCGGGGGGAAAGATACGCAGTATTTT
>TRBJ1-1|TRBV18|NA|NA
CASSPPTGNTEAFF
TGTGCCAGCTCACCCCCGACAGGGAACACTGAAGCTTTCTTT
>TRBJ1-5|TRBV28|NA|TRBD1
CASRDRVSNQPQHF
TGTGCCAGCAGGGACAGGGTGTCAAATCAGCCCCAGCATTTT
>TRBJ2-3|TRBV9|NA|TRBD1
CASSVRRQGPTDTQYF
TGTGCCAGCAGCGTAAGAAGACAGGGGCCCACAGATACGCAGTATTTT
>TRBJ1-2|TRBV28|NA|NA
CASTLRGPYGYTF
TGTGCCAGCACCTTGCGGGGGCCCTATGGCTACACCTTC
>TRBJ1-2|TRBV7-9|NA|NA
CASSASGTTNYGYTF
TGTGCCAGCAGCGCATCGGGGACAACAAACTATGGCTACACCTTC
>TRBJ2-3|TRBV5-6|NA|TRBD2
CASSLGIKLRGTDTQYF
TGTGCCAGCAGCTTGGGGATAAAGCTGCGGGGGACAGATACGCAGTATTTT
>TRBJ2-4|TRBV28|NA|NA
CASSPFGQVKNIQYF
TGTGCCAGCAGCCCCTTTGGGCAGGTCAAAAACATTCAGTACTTC
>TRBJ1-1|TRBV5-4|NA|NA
CASSPHSGGAFF
TGTGCCAGCAGCCCCCACAGCGGAGGGGCTTTCTTT
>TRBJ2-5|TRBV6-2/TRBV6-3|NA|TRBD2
CASSYSLAARGAQYF
TGTGCCAGCAGTTACTCCCTAGCGGCCCGGGGTGCCCAGTACTTC
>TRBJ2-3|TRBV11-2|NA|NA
CASSLPSTDTQYF
TGTGCCAGCAGCTTACCAAGCACAGATACGCAGTATTTT